The 4 T cell receptor beta chains reported below all come from one sample, sequenced in a study of control samples from healthy donors and cancer patients. TCRdb's copy holds only in-frame clones and misses some; the assay was immunoSEQ multiplex PCR. The data hold 100,000 to 150,000 clones, with just under 90% observed a single time. Material: PBMCs. All receptors come from a middle-aged man with head and neck cancer.

The V and J genes are TRBV5-1 and TRBJ2-5, with TRBD1 matching over 7 bases. This CDR3 contains 15 residues. Germline V gene lookup returns CDR1 SGHRS and CDR2 YFSETQ. V dropped 2 bases and J dropped 4; count of bases not matched to a gene: 8. In DNA, the CDR3 is TGCGCCAGCAGCTTTATCCTAGGGGGCGGAGAGACCCAGTACTTC. Its protein is CASSFILGGGETQYF. Based on the CDR3 plus reference TRBV5-1 and TRBJ2-5, the full variable domain is KAGVTQTPRYLIKTRGQQVTLSCSPISGHRSVSWYQQTPGQGLQFLFEYFSETQRNKGNFPGRFSGRQFSNSRSEMNVSTLELGDSALYLCASSFILGGGETQYFGPGTRLLVL.

On this clone itself: The same CDR3 can be traced to other DNA sequences in this sample. The chain employs TRBV7-9 and TRBJ2-7; D gene uncertain. V lost 1 base, J lost 3 bases, and 4 bases lay in between. The CDR3 has 12 amino acids. CDR1 and CDR2 (germline): SEHNR, FQNEAQ (reference sequence). CDR3 amino acids: CASSLGDYEQYF. Written as DNA, the CDR3 is TGTGCCAGCAGCTTAGGAGACTACGAGCAGTACTTC.

The J gene is TRBJ1-1, the V gene TRBV6-5, with D possibly being TRBD1 (5 bases). CDR1 and CDR2 (germline): MNHEY, SVGAGI. The length of the CDR3 is 13 residues. V lost 6 bases and J lost 10, with 18 bases in between. The CDR3 protein is CASRGRQDIGAFF. CDR3 coding DNA: TGTGCCAGCAGGGGACGGCAAGATATTGGAGCTTTCTTT.

The chain combines TRBV9 with TRBJ2-6, with 7 bases lining up with TRBD1. CDR1 is SGDLS, CDR2 YYNGEE, per germline. The CDR3 contains 18 residues. Trimming took 4 bases from V and 0 from J; bases not matched to a gene: 10. The CDR3 sequence: CASSPTGQRNSGANVLTF. Here the CDR3 DNA reads TGTGCCAGCAGCCCTACGGGACAGCGGAACTCTGGGGCCAACGTCCTGACTTTC.